A selection of T cell receptor beta chains follows, all from one sample in a study of blood T cells in healthy people across ages. TCRdb used MiXCR to reprocess the 5' RACE reads, holding one entry per CDR3 protein. Among roughly 1.4 million distinct CDR3 sequences listed, approximately 63% were seen once. The sequenced material came from blood. These receptors were taken from a man aged 18-30 years in good health. The CDR3 runs from the conserved cysteine through the conserved F or W. D genes are given only for firm matches. A row's size may be missing; if present it is once, few, many or a size class.

>TRBJ2-3|.|TRBV6-1|.
CASSAQGGSTDTQYF
TGTGCCAGCAGTGCCCAGGGCGGGAGCACAGATACGCAGTATTTT
>TRBJ1-6|.|TRBV2|few
CASSLRGRNSPLHF
TGTGCCAGCAGTCTCAGGGGACGAAATTCACCCCTCCACTTT
>TRBJ2-3|.|TRBV7-2|.
CASTPTDTQYF
TGTGCCAGCACACCCACAGATACGCAGTATTTT
>TRBJ2-5|TRBD1|TRBV4-3|few
CASSQADRLGETQYF
TGCGCCAGCAGCCAAGCGGACAGGCTGGGGGAGACCCAGTACTTC
>TRBJ1-4|.|TRBV4-1|.
CASSRYPGGTNEKLFF
TGCGCCAGCAGCCGATATCCGGGGGGAACTAATGAAAAACTGTTTTTT
>TRBJ1-5|.|TRBV6-5|.
CASSYSTGPQHF
TGTGCCAGCAGTTACTCGACCGGGCCCCAGCATTTT
>TRBJ2-3|.|TRBV20-1|few
CSASVVSGTDTQYF
TGCAGTGCCTCGGTGGTGTCTGGAACAGATACGCAGTATTTT
>TRBJ1-5|.|TRBV12-3/TRBV12-4|.
CASSLSGLTLNQPQHF
TGTGCCAGCAGCCTATCGGGACTGACTCTCAATCAGCCCCAGCATTTT
>TRBJ1-1|.|TRBV2|.
CASRITTYEAFF
TGTGCCAGCAGAATAACGACCTATGAAGCTTTCTTT
>TRBJ2-3|.|TRBV7-9|few
CASRGAGLTDTQYF
TGTGCCAGCAGAGGGGCAGGCTTAACGGATACGCAGTATTTT
>TRBJ2-1|TRBD2|TRBV20-1|few
CSARLAEQYNEQFF
TGCAGTGCCAGACTAGCGGAGCAATACAATGAGCAGTTCTTC
>TRBJ2-7|.|TRBV6-2/TRBV6-3|few
CASSFTGMYEQYF
TGTGCCAGCAGTTTCACAGGGATGTACGAGCAGTACTTC
>TRBJ1-5|TRBD1|TRBV10-3|.
CAISERGPSNQPQHF
TGTGCCATCAGTGAAAGGGGGCCTAGCAATCAGCCCCAGCATTTT
>TRBJ2-7|.|TRBV25-1|few
CASKDSRGAYEQYF
TGTGCCAGTAAGGACAGCCGGGGGGCCTACGAGCAGTACTTC
>TRBJ2-7|TRBD1|TRBV29-1|many
CSVRTGGDEQYF
TGCAGCGTTAGGACAGGGGGCGACGAGCAGTACTTC
>TRBJ1-5|TRBD1|TRBV7-8|.
CASSRQGGPQHF
TGTGCCAGCAGCAGACAGGGTGGACCCCAGCATTTT
>TRBJ2-7|.|TRBV27|.
CASSLSENEGEQYF
TGTGCCAGCAGTTTATCAGAGAACGAGGGCGAGCAGTACTTC
>TRBJ2-1|TRBD1|TRBV29-1|few
CSVQGTDRSYNEQFF
TGCAGCGTTCAAGGGACAGACCGCTCCTACAATGAGCAGTTCTTC
>TRBJ1-2|.|TRBV7-2|few
CASRDQVNYGYTF
TGTGCCAGCAGAGATCAGGTTAACTATGGCTACACCTTC
>TRBJ2-7|TRBD1|TRBV29-1|few
CSVERGTGELHEQYF
TGCAGCGTTGAAAGGGGGACAGGGGAATTACACGAGCAGTACTTC
>TRBJ2-1|TRBD2|TRBV4-3|.
CASSQDYSGSSYNEQFF
TGCGCCAGCAGCCAAGATTATAGCGGGAGCTCCTACAATGAGCAGTTCTTC
>TRBJ1-2|.|TRBV7-6|.
CASSSGQSTYGYTF
TGTGCCAGCAGCTCAGGACAGTCGACGTATGGCTACACCTTC
>TRBJ2-6|TRBD1|TRBV20-1|few
CSARSRQGVVSGANVLTF
TGCAGTGCTAGGTCGCGGCAGGGGGTTGTCTCTGGGGCCAACGTCCTGACTTTC
>TRBJ2-7|.|TRBV4-3|once
CASSQGTEYNEQYF
TGCGCCAGCAGCCAAGGGACGGAATACAATGAGCAGTACTTC
>TRBJ2-7|.|TRBV7-9|few
CASSFYWAGPSSYEQYF
TGTGCCAGCAGCTTTTATTGGGCAGGGCCTAGCTCCTACGAGCAGTACTTC
>TRBJ2-5|.|TRBV4-1|.
CASSQKVRGRVEETQYF
TGCGCCAGCAGCCAAAAAGTAAGGGGAAGAGTCGAAGAGACCCAGTACTTC
>TRBJ2-5|TRBD1|TRBV28|.
CASSARDRGEETQYF
TGTGCCAGCAGCGCCAGGGACAGGGGAGAAGAGACCCAGTACTTC
>TRBJ2-1|TRBD1|TRBV10-3|.
CAISESSVSGTGVNEQFF
TGTGCCATCAGTGAGTCCTCCGTATCCGGGACAGGGGTCAACGAGCAGTTCTTC
>TRBJ2-1|.|TRBV11-2|.
CASRQTYNEQFF
TGTGCCAGCAGGCAGACCTACAATGAGCAGTTCTTC
>TRBJ2-3|TRBD2|TRBV6-1|.
CASSGRLAGRPDTQYF
TGTGCCAGCAGTGGTCGACTAGCGGGACGACCGGATACGCAGTATTTT
>TRBJ2-7|TRBD1|TRBV13|.
CASSSSSGQGTSYEQYF
TGTGCCAGCAGCTCCTCCTCGGGACAGGGTACGTCCTACGAGCAGTACTTC
>TRBJ2-3|TRBD2|TRBV4-2|medium-sized
CASSTGEIGLAEGSQYF
TGTGCCAGCAGCACAGGCGAGATTGGACTAGCGGAAGGATCGCAGTATTTT
>TRBJ2-1|TRBD2|TRBV25-1|.
CASSDRSGGVYNEQFF
TGTGCCAGCAGTGATCGCAGCGGGGGGGTCTACAATGAGCAGTTCTTC
>TRBJ2-1|TRBD2|TRBV6-6|.
CASSYLGSGSVGEQFF
TGTGCCAGCAGTTACTTGGGTAGCGGGAGCGTAGGTGAGCAGTTCTTC
>TRBJ1-2|TRBD1|TRBV20-1|.
CSAIKQGAPNYGYTF
TGCAGTGCAATAAAACAGGGGGCGCCTAACTATGGCTACACCTTC